This is a list of T cell receptor beta chains from one sample in a study of shared clonotypes between healthy human individuals. Profiling relied on immunoSEQ multiplex PCR, and the TCRdb table lists in-frame clones only, not all of them. The sample lists approximately 600,000 clones, approximately 95% occurring once. Specimen: naive CD8+ T cells sorted from blood. These receptors were taken from a woman aged 30 to 39 in good health. Each CDR3 is given with its conserved first and last residue. The D gene is left open where the match is weak. Size values are once, few and many counts, or a class for expanded clones, and some rows have none.

CDR3aa | CDR3nt | v_gene | d_gene | j_gene | abundance
CASSPGPHYEQYF | TGTGCCAGCAGTCCGGGACCGCACTACGAGCAGTACTTC | TRBV27 | - | TRBJ2-7 | few
CASTPRDRLNTGELFF | TGTGCCAGCACCCCGAGGGACAGGCTAAACACCGGGGAGCTGTTTTTT | TRBV7-9 | TRBD1 | TRBJ2-2 | -
CASRGGGVFGNTIYF | TGTGCCAGCAGGGGAGGGGGCGTATTTGGAAACACCATATATTTT | TRBV28 | TRBD1 | TRBJ1-3 | -
CASSWGGRAYEQYF | TGTGCCAGCAGCTGGGGCGGGAGGGCCTACGAGCAGTACTTC | TRBV5-6 | TRBD2 | TRBJ2-7 | -
CASSRSGSSYNEQFF | TGTGCCAGCAGCCGTAGCGGGAGCTCCTACAATGAGCAGTTCTTC | TRBV7-9 | TRBD2 | TRBJ2-1 | few
CASRTGDQGFTEAFF | TGTGCCAGTAGAACAGGGGATCAGGGATTTACTGAAGCTTTCTTT | TRBV19 | TRBD1 | TRBJ1-1 | -
CASSLERSYEQYF | TGTGCCAGCAGCTTAGAACGGTCCTACGAGCAGTACTTC | TRBV7-6 | - | TRBJ2-7 | -
CAISESWGTESLGEDIQYF | TGTGCCATCAGTGAGTCTTGGGGGACCGAATCCCTTGGAGAAGACATTCAGTACTTC | TRBV10-3 | - | TRBJ2-4 | -
CASPSGRIDEQFF | TGTGCCAGCCCTAGCGGGAGGATAGATGAGCAGTTCTTC | TRBV6-1 | TRBD2 | TRBJ2-1 | -
CASNPQPQHF | TGTGCCAGCAATCCTCAGCCCCAGCATTTT | TRBV9 | - | TRBJ1-5 | few
CASSLKSGWFYEQYF | TGTGCCAGCAGTTTAAAGTCAGGTTGGTTCTACGAGCAGTACTTC | TRBV27 | - | TRBJ2-7 | -
CASSLEDTGPYEQYF | TGTGCCAGCAGCTTGGAGGACACCGGACCCTACGAGCAGTACTTC | TRBV5-6 | - | TRBJ2-7 | -
CASSVDSSTEAFF | TGTGCCAGCAGCGTAGACTCCTCCACTGAAGCTTTCTTT | TRBV9 | - | TRBJ1-1 | -
CASSPSLANTEAFF | TGTGCCAGCAGTCCGTCTTTGGCGAACACTGAAGCTTTCTTT | TRBV6-5 | - | TRBJ1-1 | -
CASRSPMEETQYF | TGCGCCAGCAGGTCACCGATGGAAGAGACCCAGTACTTC | TRBV5-1 | - | TRBJ2-5 | -
CASSYSGRATGELFF | TGTGCCAGCAGTTACTCGGGCAGGGCCACCGGGGAGCTGTTTTTT | TRBV6-6 | - | TRBJ2-2 | -
CSVEWGGSYEQYF | TGCAGCGTTGAGTGGGGAGGTTCCTACGAGCAGTACTTC | TRBV29-1 | - | TRBJ2-7 | -